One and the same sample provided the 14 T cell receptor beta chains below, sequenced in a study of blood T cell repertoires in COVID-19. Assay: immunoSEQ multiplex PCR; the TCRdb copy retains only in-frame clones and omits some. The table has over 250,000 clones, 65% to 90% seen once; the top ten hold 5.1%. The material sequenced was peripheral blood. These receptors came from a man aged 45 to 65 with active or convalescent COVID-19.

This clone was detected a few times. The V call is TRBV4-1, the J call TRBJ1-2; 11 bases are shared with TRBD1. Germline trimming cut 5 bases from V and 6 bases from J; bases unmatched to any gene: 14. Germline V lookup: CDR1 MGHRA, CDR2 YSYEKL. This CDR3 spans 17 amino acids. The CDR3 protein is CASSYPLGDRGRHGYTF. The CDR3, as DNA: TGCGCCAGCAGCTACCCCCTGGGGGACAGGGGGAGACATGGCTACACCTTC.

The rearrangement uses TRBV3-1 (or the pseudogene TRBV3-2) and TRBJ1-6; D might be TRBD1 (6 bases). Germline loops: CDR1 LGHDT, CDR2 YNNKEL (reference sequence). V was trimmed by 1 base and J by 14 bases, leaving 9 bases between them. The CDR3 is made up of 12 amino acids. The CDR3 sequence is CASSQATGSLHF. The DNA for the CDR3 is TGTGCCAGCAGCCAAGCTACAGGGTCCCTCCACTTT.

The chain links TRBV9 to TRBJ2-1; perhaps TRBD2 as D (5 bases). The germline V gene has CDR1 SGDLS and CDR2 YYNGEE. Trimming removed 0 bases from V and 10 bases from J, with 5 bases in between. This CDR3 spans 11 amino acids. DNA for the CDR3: TGTGCCAGCAGCGTAGCGGGAGAGCAGTTCTTC. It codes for CASSVAGEQFF.

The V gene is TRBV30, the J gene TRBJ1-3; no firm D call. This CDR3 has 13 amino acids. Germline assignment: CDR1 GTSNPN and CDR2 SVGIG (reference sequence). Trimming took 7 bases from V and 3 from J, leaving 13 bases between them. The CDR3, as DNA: TGTGCCTTCGGGGTAGGGAATGGAAACACCATATATTTT. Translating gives CAFGVGNGNTIYF.

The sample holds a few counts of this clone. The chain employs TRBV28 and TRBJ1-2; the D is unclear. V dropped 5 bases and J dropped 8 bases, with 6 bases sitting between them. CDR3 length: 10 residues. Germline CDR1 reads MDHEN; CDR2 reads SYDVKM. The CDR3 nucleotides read TGTGCCAGCAGTCAAGAGGGCTACACCTTC. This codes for CASSQEGYTF.

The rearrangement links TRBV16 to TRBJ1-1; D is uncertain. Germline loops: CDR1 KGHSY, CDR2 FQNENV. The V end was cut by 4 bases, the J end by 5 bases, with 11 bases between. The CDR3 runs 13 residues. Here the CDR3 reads CASSPVRGTEAFF. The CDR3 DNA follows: TGTGCCAGCAGCCCTGTTCGCGGGACTGAAGCTTTCTTT.

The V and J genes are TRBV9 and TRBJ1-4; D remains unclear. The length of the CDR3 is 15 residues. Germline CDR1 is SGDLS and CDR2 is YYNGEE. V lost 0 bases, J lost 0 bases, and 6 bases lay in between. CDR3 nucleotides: TGTGCCAGCAGCGTAGGTACTGCAACTAATGAAAAACTGTTTTTT. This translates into CASSVGTATNEKLFF.

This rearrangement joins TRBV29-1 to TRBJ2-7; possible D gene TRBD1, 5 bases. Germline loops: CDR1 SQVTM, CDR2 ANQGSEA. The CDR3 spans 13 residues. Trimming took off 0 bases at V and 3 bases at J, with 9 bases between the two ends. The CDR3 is CSVEDKRGYEQYF. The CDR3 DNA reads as TGCAGCGTTGAAGATAAAAGGGGCTACGAGCAGTACTTC.

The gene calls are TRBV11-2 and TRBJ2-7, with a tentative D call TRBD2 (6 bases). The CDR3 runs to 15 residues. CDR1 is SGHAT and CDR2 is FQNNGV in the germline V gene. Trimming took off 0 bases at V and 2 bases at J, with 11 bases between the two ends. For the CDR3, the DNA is TGTGCCAGCAGCTTAGATGGAGGGGCCCCCTACGAGCAGTACTTC. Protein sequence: CASSLDGGAPYEQYF. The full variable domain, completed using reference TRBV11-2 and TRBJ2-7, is EAGVAQSPRYKIIEKRQSVAFWCNPISGHATLYWYQQILGQGPKLLIQFQNNGVVDDSQLPKDRFSAERLKGVDSTLKIQPAKLEDSAVYLCASSLDGGAPYEQYFGPGTRLTVT.

Here the CDR3 DNA reads TGTGCCAGGACCGGGACAGGGTTGTCCGGGGAGCTGTTTTTT. It specifies CARTGTGLSGELFF. The chain has TRBV21-1 and TRBJ2-2; TRBD1 reflects the table's D call only, with no check against the DNA. TRBV21-1 is reported as a pseudogene. The CDR3 is 14 amino acids.

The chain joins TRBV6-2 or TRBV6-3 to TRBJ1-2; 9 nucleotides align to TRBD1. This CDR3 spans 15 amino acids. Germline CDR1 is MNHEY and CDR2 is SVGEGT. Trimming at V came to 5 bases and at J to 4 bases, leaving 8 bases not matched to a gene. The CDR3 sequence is CASSVRDRVLYGYTF. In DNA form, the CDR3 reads TGTGCCAGCAGTGTCCGGGACAGGGTGCTCTATGGCTACACCTTC.

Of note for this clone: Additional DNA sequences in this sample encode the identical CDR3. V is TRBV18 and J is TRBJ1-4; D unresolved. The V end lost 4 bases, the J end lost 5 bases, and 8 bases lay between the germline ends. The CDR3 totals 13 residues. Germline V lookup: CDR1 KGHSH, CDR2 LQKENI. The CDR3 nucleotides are TGTGCCAGCTCACGTGGGCAAAATGAAAAACTGTTTTTT. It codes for CASSRGQNEKLFF. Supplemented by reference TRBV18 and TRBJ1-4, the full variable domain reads NAGVMQNPRHLVRRRGQEARLRCSPMKGHSHVYWYRQLPEEGLKFMVYLQKENIIDESGMPKERFSAEFPKEGPSILRIQQVVRGDSAAYFCASSRGQNEKLFFGSGTQLSVL.

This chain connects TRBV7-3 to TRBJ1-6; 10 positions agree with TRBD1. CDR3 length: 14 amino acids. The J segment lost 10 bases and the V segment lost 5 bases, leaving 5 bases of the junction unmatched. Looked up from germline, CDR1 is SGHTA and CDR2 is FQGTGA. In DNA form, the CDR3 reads TGTGCCAGCAGCCCGACAGGGGGCGAGTCACCCCTCCACTTT. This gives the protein CASSPTGGESPLHF.

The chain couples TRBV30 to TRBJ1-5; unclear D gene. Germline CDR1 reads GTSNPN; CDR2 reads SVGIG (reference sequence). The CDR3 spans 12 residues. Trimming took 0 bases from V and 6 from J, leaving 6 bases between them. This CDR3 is CAWSVGSQPQHF. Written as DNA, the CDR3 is TGTGCCTGGAGTGTGGGGAGTCAGCCCCAGCATTTT.